This note documents a single T cell receptor (beta chain) sequence. These data come from a study of T cell changes during pregnancy in multiple sclerosis. Germline V gene data show CDR1 as KGHSH and CDR2 as LQKENI. The CDR3 has 13 amino acids. The V gene lost 3 bases and the J gene lost 5 bases, with 7 bases spanning the gap. The table came from immunoSEQ multiplex PCR; TCRdb's copy has only in-frame clones and leaves some out. Among approximately 51,000 clones listed, 80% to 95% were seen once. The V call is TRBV18, the J call TRBJ2-2, with D possibly being TRBD2 (5 bases). This sequence was found in a female donor with multiple sclerosis, enrolled in a pregnancy study. The input for sequencing was CD4+ T cells from peripheral blood mononuclear cells, taken after pregnancy. CDR3 amino acids: CASSPTGTGELFF. The DNA of the CDR3 is TGTGCCAGCTCACCTACGGGGACCGGGGAGCTGTTTTTT.